These 27 T cell receptor beta chains share one sample of origin, sequenced in a study of Ad26.COV2.S vaccination and SARS-CoV-2 variants. Data came from immunoSEQ multiplex PCR; TCRdb stores just in-frame clones and leaves some out. The top ten clones hold roughly 10% of a sample with 200,000 to 250,000 clones, roughly 90% of them seen once. Specified treatment: roughly 18 received Ad26.COV2.S at low or high dose, single or two shots; roughly 5 received placebo; per-sample allocation not given. Vaccine and placebo recipients were sampled on day 63 after the first injection. Here the sequenced sample was peripheral blood, taken in a trial of Ad26.COV2.S vaccine versus placebo. These receptors were obtained from a person aged 18-60 years who received the Ad26.COV2.S COVID-19 vaccine or a placebo.

The count of this clone is one. This chain uses TRBV7-8 with TRBJ1-1, with a tentative D call TRBD1 (6 bases). Germline CDR1 reads SGHVS; CDR2 reads FQNEAQ. This CDR3 is built from 13 residues. V lost 5 bases, J lost 8 bases, and 15 bases lay in between. CDR3 protein: CASSLGLTGEAFF. The CDR3 bases are TGTGCCAGCAGCCTTGGGCTCACAGGGGAAGCTTTCTTT.

The chain couples TRBV13 to TRBJ2-2; a weak D match, TRBD1 (6 bases). Germline-derived CDR1 and CDR2 are PRHDT and FYEKMQ (reference sequence). V lost 0 bases to trimming and J lost 2 bases, with 16 bases between them. The CDR3 runs to 18 residues. CDR3 region: CASSLGSRGTTNTGELFF. The CDR3 DNA follows: TGTGCCAGCAGCTTAGGATCCAGGGGTACCACTAACACCGGGGAGCTGTTTTTT.

The rearrangement links TRBV9 to TRBJ2-5; 8 bases line up with TRBD2. The germline gives CDR1 SGDLS, CDR2 YYNGEE. The CDR3 totals 14 residues. The V segment lost 0 bases and the J segment 5 bases; nucleotides outside the gene matches: 3. In nucleotides, the CDR3 is TGTGCCAGCAGCGTAGCGGGACTAGGGGAGACCCAGTACTTC. Translated, it gives CASSVAGLGETQYF. Supplemented by reference TRBV9 and TRBJ2-5, the full variable domain reads DSGVTQTPKHLITATGQRVTLRCSPRSGDLSVYWYQQSLDQGLQFLIQYYNGEERAKGNILERFSAQQFPDLHSELNLSSLELGDSALYFCASSVAGLGETQYFGPGTRLLVL.

The CDR3 DNA is TGTGCCAGCAGCTTAGGTGCAGGGGTGGAGACCCAGTACTTC. This translates into CASSLGAGVETQYF. The chain recombines TRBV5-6 with TRBJ2-5, with TRBD1 as a possible D gene (6 bases). The CDR3 contains 14 residues. Trimming took off 2 bases at V and 5 bases at J, with 13 bases between the two ends. Per germline, CDR1 SGHDT and CDR2 YYEEEE.

This clone was detected a few times. The same CDR3 is also encoded by other DNA sequences in this sample. The V and J genes are TRBV4-3 and TRBJ2-2; 8 bases are a match to TRBD2. This CDR3 region has 17 residues. Germline V gives CDR1 LGHNA, CDR2 YSLEER. After removal of 1 base from V and 0 bases from J, the junction contained 4 bases not matched to a gene. CDR3 sequence (DNA): TGCGCCAGCAGCCAAGCGCTACTAGCGGCGAACACCGGGGAGCTGTTTTTT. As protein: CASSQALLAANTGELFF.

This sequence joins TRBV7-2 and TRBJ2-4; TRBD1 matches 10 bases. Germline V CDR1 and CDR2: SGHTA, FQGNSA. V shed 4 bases and J 5 bases; nucleotides not matched to a gene: 5. The CDR3 consists of 15 residues. This chain's CDR3 is CASSSTGGLENIQYF. The CDR3 bases are TGTGCCAGCAGCTCGACAGGGGGCTTAGAAAACATTCAGTACTTC.

The rearrangement uses TRBV7-9 and TRBJ2-1; 16 nucleotides align to TRBD2. The junction had 3 bases not matched to a gene; V was cut back by 5 bases and J by 5 bases. Germline V gene lookup returns CDR1 SEHNR and CDR2 FQNEAQ (reference sequence). The CDR3 runs to 16 residues. Here the CDR3 reads CASSPGTSGRDNEQFF. The CDR3, as DNA: TGTGCCAGCAGCCCTGGGACTAGCGGGAGGGACAATGAGCAGTTCTTC.

V is TRBV21-1 and J is TRBJ1-1. TRBV21-1 is assigned pseudogene status. The CDR3 runs 17 residues. Here the CDR3 reads CASSKGGGTTMNTEAFF. The CDR3 nucleotides read TGTGCCAGCAGCAAAGGGGGCGGGACAACTATGAACACTGAAGCTTTCTTT.

The chain combines TRBV28 with TRBJ1-1; D possibly corresponds to TRBD1 (5 bases). The V end was cut by 1 base, the J end by 6 bases, with 18 bases between. CDR3 size: 16 residues. From germline, CDR1 is MDHEN and CDR2 SYDVKM. CDR3 loop: CASSLSREGLLAEAFF. CDR3 DNA: TGTGCCAGCAGTTTATCCAGGGAGGGATTATTGGCTGAAGCTTTCTTT.

The V call is TRBV15, the J call TRBJ2-1; TRBD2 matches 7 bases. CDR3 length equals 16 residues. V lost 8 bases to trimming and J lost 2 bases; unmatched junction nucleotides: 12. Germline V CDR1 and CDR2: LNHNV, YYDKDF (reference sequence). CDR3 in amino acids: CATAVSGSPPYNEQFF. The CDR3 nucleotides are TGTGCCACCGCCGTTAGCGGGTCGCCTCCCTACAATGAGCAGTTCTTC.

The V and J genes are TRBV5-5 and TRBJ2-7, with 11 positions matching TRBD1. The length of the CDR3 is 18 residues. V was pared by 4 bases and J by 2 bases, with 14 bases of the junction left unmatched. Germline CDR1 and CDR2: SGHKS and YYEKEE (reference sequence). CDR3 in amino acids: CASSRAGQGAGVTYEQYF. In DNA form, the CDR3 reads TGTGCCAGCAGCCGAGCCGGACAGGGGGCCGGGGTTACCTACGAGCAGTACTTC.

The chain carries TRBV7-6 and TRBJ1-1, with 9 bases fitting TRBD1. The CDR3 contains 19 residues. The germline V gene encodes CDR1 SGHVS and CDR2 FNYEAQ. Trimming at V came to 0 bases and at J to 3 bases, leaving 14 bases not matched to a gene. The CDR3 DNA reads as TGTGCCAGCAGCTTAGCTTCACCTTGGACAGGGGCGAGGCACACTGAAGCTTTCTTT. Translated: CASSLASPWTGARHTEAFF.

The chain recombines TRBV19 with TRBJ2-7; 10 bases match TRBD2. The CDR3 consists of 15 residues. From germline, CDR1 is LNHDA and CDR2 SQIVND (reference sequence). With V trimmed by 1 base and J by 2 bases, 2 bases remained unmatched. The CDR3 sequence: CASSIGLAGAYEQYF. The CDR3 DNA reads TGTGCCAGTAGTATAGGCCTAGCGGGAGCCTACGAGCAGTACTTC.

This sequence joins TRBV4-2 and TRBJ1-5; 7 bases map to TRBD1. Germline loops: CDR1 LGHNA, CDR2 YNFKEQ. The trim removed 5 bases at V and 2 bases at J, leaving 18 bases unmatched. The CDR3 runs to 19 residues. CDR3 nucleotide sequence: TGTGCCAGCAGCTACGACCTACAGGGATCAGGGGGGGGCAATCAGCCCCAGCATTTT. This translates into CASSYDLQGSGGGNQPQHF.

The chain combines TRBV2 with TRBJ2-7, with D possibly called TRBD1 or TRBD2 (5 bases each). Germline CDR1 reads SNHLY; CDR2 reads FYNNEI. The CDR3 runs to 13 residues. The V gene lost 7 bases and the J gene lost 4 bases, with 14 bases spanning the gap. CDR3 region: CASTGTADYEQYF. The CDR3 coding sequence is TGTGCCAGCACCGGGACGGCCGATTACGAGCAGTACTTC.

This sequence joins TRBV7-2 and TRBJ2-5; D might be TRBD1 (5 bases). In germline, CDR1 is SGHTA, CDR2 FQGNSA. V lost 4 bases and J 5 bases, leaving 11 bases between the germline ends. The CDR3 is made up of 13 amino acids. The CDR3 region has the DNA TGTGCCAGCAGCTCGCCCAACAGGGAGACCCAGTACTTC. This sequence encodes CASSSPNRETQYF.

The chain employs TRBV7-2 and TRBJ1-3; D not resolved. The CDR3 runs to 14 residues. Trimming shortened V by 1 base and J by 1 base, and 5 bases separated the two germline ends. Germline assignment: CDR1 SGHTA and CDR2 FQGNSA. CDR3 DNA: TGTGCCAGCAGCTTAGGACTGTCTGGAAACACCATATATTTT. It encodes CASSLGLSGNTIYF.

The chain employs TRBV28 and TRBJ2-6; tentatively, D is TRBD1 (5 bases). Germline V lookup: CDR1 MDHEN, CDR2 SYDVKM. This CDR3 has 16 amino acids. Trimming removed 6 bases at V and 0 bases at J, with 12 bases between. In nucleotides, the CDR3 is TGTGCCAGCAGCCCCGAGACAGTCTCTGGGGCCAACGTCCTGACTTTC. Amino acids: CASSPETVSGANVLTF.

The chain couples TRBV25-1 to TRBJ2-5; 8 bases align to TRBD2. Germline V CDR1 and CDR2: MGHDK, SYGVNS. This CDR3 contains 14 residues. The ends lost 9 bases at V and 0 bases at J; junction bases unmatched: 6. The CDR3 nucleotides read TGTGCCAGTTCGAGGACTAGCTACCAAGAGACCCAGTACTTC. Encoded protein: CASSRTSYQETQYF.

The chain is built from TRBV3-1 (or the pseudogene TRBV3-2) and TRBJ1-5, with no clear D. V was shortened by 4 bases and J by 4 bases, with 11 bases between the two germline ends. Germline CDR1 reads LGHDT; CDR2 reads YNNKEL (reference sequence). This CDR3 region has 14 residues. The CDR3 protein is CASSPGRTNQPQHF. DNA of the CDR3: TGTGCCAGCAGCCCGGGTAGGACTAATCAGCCCCAGCATTTT.

CDR3 nucleotide sequence: TGTGCCAGCAGCGTAGTTGGGGGGAACACTGAAGCTTTCTTT. It translates to CASSVVGGNTEAFF. This chain joins TRBV9 and TRBJ1-1; possibly TRBD1 for D (5 bases). Trimming removed 0 bases from V and 1 base from J, with 7 bases in between. CDR3 length equals 14 residues. The germline V gene has CDR1 SGDLS and CDR2 YYNGEE.

The rearrangement joins TRBV5-4 to TRBJ2-3; 15 positions agree with TRBD2. The CDR3 has 17 amino acids. Germline V CDR1 and CDR2: SGHNT, YYREEE (reference sequence). Trimming at V came to 4 bases and at J to 5 bases, leaving 8 bases not matched to a gene. The CDR3 loop reads CASSGPGLAGGRDTQYF. In nucleotides, the CDR3 is TGTGCCAGCAGCGGACCGGGACTAGCGGGAGGCCGAGATACGCAGTATTTT.

This chain joins TRBV5-1 and TRBJ2-2; D might be TRBD2 (7 bases). Germline CDR1 reads SGHRS; CDR2 reads YFSETQ. The V end lost 0 bases, the J end lost 0 bases, and 18 bases lay between the germline ends. The CDR3 sequence is 19 residues long. The CDR3 DNA reads TGCGCCAGCAGCTTGGCGCCCTGGGGGGGGGCCGCGAACACCGGGGAGCTGTTTTTT. Amino acids: CASSLAPWGGAANTGELFF. Full variable domain (remainder filled in from reference TRBV5-1 and TRBJ2-2): KAGVTQTPRYLIKTRGQQVTLSCSPISGHRSVSWYQQTPGQGLQFLFEYFSETQRNKGNFPGRFSGRQFSNSRSEMNVSTLELGDSALYLCASSLAPWGGAANTGELFFGEGSRLTVL.

DNA for the CDR3: TGTGCCAGCAGGCCGACAGGGAACTATGGCTACACCTTC. It codes for CASRPTGNYGYTF. This rearrangement joins TRBV28 to TRBJ1-2; 7 positions agree with TRBD1. CDR1 and CDR2 (germline): MDHEN, SYDVKM. The CDR3 has 13 residues. After removal of 6 bases from V and 2 bases from J, the junction contained 3 bases not matched to a gene.

The chain employs TRBV25-1 and TRBJ1-3; D is perhaps TRBD1 (5 bases). Between the trimmed V and J ends, which lost 7 bases and 2 bases, there was a span of 12 bases. This CDR3 spans 14 amino acids. CDR1 MGHDK and CDR2 SYGVNS come from the germline V gene. The CDR3 spells CASTLGGAGNTIYF. The CDR3 bases are TGTGCCAGCACCTTGGGGGGGGCTGGAAACACCATATATTTT.

In DNA form, the CDR3 reads TGTGCCAGCAGGGCACGGACCCAGGGGAACAATGAGCAGTTCTTC. This codes for CASRARTQGNNEQFF. The chain combines TRBV2 with TRBJ2-1, with D perhaps matching TRBD1 (6 bases). Germline CDR1 is SNHLY and CDR2 is FYNNEI. The CDR3 spans 15 residues. V shed 6 bases and J shed 5 bases, with 17 bases lying between them. The full variable domain, in which reference TRBV2 and TRBJ2-1 provide the parts outside the CDR3, is EPEVTQTPSHQVTQMGQEVILRCVPISNHLYFYWYRQILGQKVEFLVSFYNNEISEKSEIFDDQFSVERPDGSNFTLKIRSTKLEDSAMYFCASRARTQGNNEQFFGPGTRLTVL.

The chain couples TRBV11-3 to TRBJ2-1; 10 nucleotides agree with TRBD2. Unmatched junction bases numbered 5, after V lost 4 bases and J lost 8 bases. This CDR3 has 14 residues. Germline lookup yields CDR1 SGHNT and CDR2 YENEEA. In DNA, the CDR3 is TGTGCCAGCAGCTACCTCAGCGGGAGGGATGAGCAGTTCTTC. Protein product: CASSYLSGRDEQFF.